This entry lists 3 T cell receptor beta chains sequenced from one sample in a study of neurological immune-mediated disorders. TCRdb ran MiXCR on the 5' RACE reads and lists one entry per CDR3 protein. The sample carries about 79,000 distinct CDR3 sequences, 14% recorded once. The source material was PBMCs. These receptors originate from a woman aged 50 to 65 in good health.

This clonotype occurred a few times. V and J are TRBV14 and TRBJ2-3; 7 bases map to TRBD2. Germline CDR1 and CDR2: SGHDN and FVKESK. V trimming: 4 bases; J trimming: 2 bases; junction bases outside the gene matches: 6. CDR3 length: 15 residues. CDR3 region: CASSRIAGLTDTQYF. As DNA, the CDR3 is TGTGCCAGCAGCCGAATAGCGGGTCTCACAGATACGCAGTATTTT.

This clonotype was recorded at least ten times. The rearrangement joins TRBV29-1 to TRBJ1-1; TRBD1 matches at 7 bases. This CDR3 has 13 amino acids. V was pared by 1 base and J by 7 bases, with 6 bases of the junction left unmatched. Looked up from germline, CDR1 is SQVTM and CDR2 is ANQGSEA. The CDR3 here is CSVEAPGGNEAFF. As DNA, the CDR3 is TGCAGCGTTGAAGCCCCAGGGGGAAATGAAGCTTTCTTT.

At least ten counts were recorded for this clonotype. V usage is TRBV12-3 or TRBV12-4 and J usage is TRBJ2-1, with 10 bases that match TRBD1. CDR3 length: 15 residues. V lost 5 bases, J lost 5 bases, and 6 bases stayed unmatched. CDR3 DNA sequence: TGTGCCAGCAGTACCCGGACAGGGGGGGACAATGAGCAGTTCTTC. This translates into CASSTRTGGDNEQFF.